This record looks at one T cell receptor (beta chain) sequence and its context. Generated by immunoSEQ multiplex PCR, the TCRdb table keeps only in-frame clones and is missing some. This table has tens of thousands of clones, roughly 91% appearing once. These data are taken from a study of T cell changes during pregnancy in multiple sclerosis. Trimming removed 4 bases from V and 4 bases from J; junction bases left unmatched: 13. This CDR3 region has 16 residues. In germline, CDR1 is SGHRS, CDR2 YFSETQ. The clonotype originates from a female donor in good health, enrolled as a control in a pregnancy study. Sequenced here: peripheral blood, sampled in the third trimester of pregnancy. The V gene is TRBV5-1, the J gene TRBJ1-2; 7 bases are a match to TRBD1. The DNA of the CDR3 is TGCGCCAGCAGCCTAACCCTACGGGACAGCATCTATGGCTACACCTTC. Translating it yields CASSLTLRDSIYGYTF. The variable domain in full, with the rest retrieved from reference TRBV5-1 and TRBJ1-2, is KAGVTQTPRYLIKTRGQQVTLSCSPISGHRSVSWYQQTPGQGLQFLFEYFSETQRNKGNFPGRFSGRQFSNSRSEMNVSTLELGDSALYLCASSLTLRDSIYGYTFGSGTRLTVV.